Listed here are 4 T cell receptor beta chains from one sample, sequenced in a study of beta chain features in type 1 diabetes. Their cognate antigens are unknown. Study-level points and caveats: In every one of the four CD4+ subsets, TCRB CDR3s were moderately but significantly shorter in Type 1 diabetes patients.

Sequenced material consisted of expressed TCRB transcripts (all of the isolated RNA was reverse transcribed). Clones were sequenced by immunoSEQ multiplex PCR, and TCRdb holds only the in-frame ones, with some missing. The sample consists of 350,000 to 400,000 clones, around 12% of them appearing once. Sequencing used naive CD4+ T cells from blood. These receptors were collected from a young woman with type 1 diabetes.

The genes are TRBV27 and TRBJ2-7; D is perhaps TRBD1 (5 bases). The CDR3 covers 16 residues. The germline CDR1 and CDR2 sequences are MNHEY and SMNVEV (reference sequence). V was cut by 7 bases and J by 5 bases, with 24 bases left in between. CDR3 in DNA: TGTGCCAGCAAAACGGTCATTTATCAGGGTGTCCACGAGCAGTACTTC. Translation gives CASKTVIYQGVHEQYF.

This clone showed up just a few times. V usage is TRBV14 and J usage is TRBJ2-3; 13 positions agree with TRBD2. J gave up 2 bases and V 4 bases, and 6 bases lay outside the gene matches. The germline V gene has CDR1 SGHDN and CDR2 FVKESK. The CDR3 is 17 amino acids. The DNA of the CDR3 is TGTGCCAGCAGCCCACAAGGACTAGCGGGAGTCACAGATACGCAGTATTTT. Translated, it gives CASSPQGLAGVTDTQYF.

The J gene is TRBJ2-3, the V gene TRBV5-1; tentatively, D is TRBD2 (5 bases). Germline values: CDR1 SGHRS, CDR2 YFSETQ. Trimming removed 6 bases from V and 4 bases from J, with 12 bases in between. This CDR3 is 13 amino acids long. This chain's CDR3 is CASNPVGADTQYF. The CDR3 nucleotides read TGCGCCAGCAACCCAGTGGGAGCAGATACGCAGTATTTT.

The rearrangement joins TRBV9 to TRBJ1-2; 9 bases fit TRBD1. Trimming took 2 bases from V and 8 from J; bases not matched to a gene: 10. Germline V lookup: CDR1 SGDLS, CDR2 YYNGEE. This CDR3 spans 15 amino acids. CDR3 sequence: CASSVDTGGAGGYTF. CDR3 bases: TGTGCCAGCAGCGTGGACACAGGGGGCGCAGGGGGCTACACCTTC.